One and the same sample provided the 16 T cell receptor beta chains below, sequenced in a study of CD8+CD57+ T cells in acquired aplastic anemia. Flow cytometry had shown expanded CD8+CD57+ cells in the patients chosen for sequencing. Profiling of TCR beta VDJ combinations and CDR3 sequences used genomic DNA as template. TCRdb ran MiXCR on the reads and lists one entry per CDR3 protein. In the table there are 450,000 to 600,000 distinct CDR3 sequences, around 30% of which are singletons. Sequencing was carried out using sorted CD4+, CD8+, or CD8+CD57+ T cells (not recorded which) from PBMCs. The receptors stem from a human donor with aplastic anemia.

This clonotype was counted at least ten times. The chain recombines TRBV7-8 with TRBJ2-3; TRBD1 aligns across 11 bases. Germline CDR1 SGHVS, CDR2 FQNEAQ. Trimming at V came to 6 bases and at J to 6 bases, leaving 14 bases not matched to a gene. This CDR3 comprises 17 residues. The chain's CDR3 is CASRRADRDRGKDTQYF. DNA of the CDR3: TGTGCCAGCAGGCGTGCAGACCGGGACAGGGGGAAGGATACGCAGTATTTT.

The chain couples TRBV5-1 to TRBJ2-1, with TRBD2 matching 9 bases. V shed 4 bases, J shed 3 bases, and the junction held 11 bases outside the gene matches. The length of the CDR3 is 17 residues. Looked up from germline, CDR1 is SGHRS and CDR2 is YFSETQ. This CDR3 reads CASSHLLSGRFYNEQFF. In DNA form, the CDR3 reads TGCGCCAGCAGCCATCTCCTTAGCGGGAGATTCTACAATGAGCAGTTCTTC.

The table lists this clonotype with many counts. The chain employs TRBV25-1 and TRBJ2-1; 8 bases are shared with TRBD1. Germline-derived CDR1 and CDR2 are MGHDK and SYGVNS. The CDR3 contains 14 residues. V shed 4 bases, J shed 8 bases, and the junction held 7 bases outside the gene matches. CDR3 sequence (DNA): TGTGCCAGCAGTGGGGGCGACAGGGGCCATGAGCAGTTCTTC. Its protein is CASSGGDRGHEQFF.

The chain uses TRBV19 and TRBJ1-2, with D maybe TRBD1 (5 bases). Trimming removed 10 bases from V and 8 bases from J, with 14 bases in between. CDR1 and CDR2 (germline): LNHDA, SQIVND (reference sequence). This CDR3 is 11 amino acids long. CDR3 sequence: CAIPLRGGYTF. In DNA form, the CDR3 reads TGTGCCATACCCTTGAGGGGCGGCTACACCTTC.

Here the CDR3 DNA reads TGTGCCAGCAGCTTGGGTCTAGCGGGGGGCAACCCAGATACGCAGTATTTT. Its translation: CASSLGLAGGNPDTQYF. The chain uses TRBV11-1 and TRBJ2-3; 11 nucleotides match TRBD2. The V gene end was trimmed by 3 bases and the J gene end by 4 bases; junction bases not matched to a gene: 9. CDR3 length: 17 residues. Germline V lookup: CDR1 SGHAT, CDR2 FQDESV (reference sequence).

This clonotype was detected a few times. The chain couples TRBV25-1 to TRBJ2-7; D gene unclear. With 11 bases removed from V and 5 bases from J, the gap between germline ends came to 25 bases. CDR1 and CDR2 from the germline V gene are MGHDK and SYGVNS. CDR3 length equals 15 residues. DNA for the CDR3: TGTGCCTGGAGTGAACGTTTGGGTTTGGGCGACGAGCAGTACTTC. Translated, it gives CAWSERLGLGDEQYF.

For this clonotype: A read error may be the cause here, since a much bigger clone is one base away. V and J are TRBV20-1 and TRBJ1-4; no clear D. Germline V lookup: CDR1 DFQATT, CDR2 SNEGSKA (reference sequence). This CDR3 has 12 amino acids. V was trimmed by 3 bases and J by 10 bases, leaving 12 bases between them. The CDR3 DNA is TGCAGTGCTAGTAGGAGTTCGGGAAAACTGTTTTTT. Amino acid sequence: CSASRSSGKLFF.

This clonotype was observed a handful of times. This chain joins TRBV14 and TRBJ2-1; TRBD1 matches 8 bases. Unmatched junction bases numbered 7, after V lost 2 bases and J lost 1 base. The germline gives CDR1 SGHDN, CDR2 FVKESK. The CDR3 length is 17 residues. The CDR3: CASSQRQGASSYNEQFF. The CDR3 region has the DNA TGTGCCAGCAGCCAAAGGCAGGGGGCTTCGTCCTACAATGAGCAGTTCTTC.

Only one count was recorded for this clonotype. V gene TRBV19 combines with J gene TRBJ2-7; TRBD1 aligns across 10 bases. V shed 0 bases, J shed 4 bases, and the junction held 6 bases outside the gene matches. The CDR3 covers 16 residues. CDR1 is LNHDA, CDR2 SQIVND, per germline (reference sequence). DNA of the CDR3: TGTGCCAGTAGTATAGATTCCGGGACAGGGGCTTACGAGCAGTACTTC. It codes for CASSIDSGTGAYEQYF.

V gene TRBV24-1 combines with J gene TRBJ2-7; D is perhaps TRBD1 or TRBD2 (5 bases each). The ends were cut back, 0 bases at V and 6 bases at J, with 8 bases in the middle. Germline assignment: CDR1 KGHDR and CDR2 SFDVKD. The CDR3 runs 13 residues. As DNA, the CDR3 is TGTGCCACCAGTGATTTGGCAGGGAGCGAGCAGTACTTC. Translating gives CATSDLAGSEQYF.

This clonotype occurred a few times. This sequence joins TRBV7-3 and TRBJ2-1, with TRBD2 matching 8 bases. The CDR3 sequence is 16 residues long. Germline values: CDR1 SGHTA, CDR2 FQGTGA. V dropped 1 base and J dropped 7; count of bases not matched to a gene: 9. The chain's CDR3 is CASSLIAGNSRNEQFF. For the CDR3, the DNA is TGTGCCAGCAGCTTAATAGCGGGAAACAGTCGGAATGAGCAGTTCTTC.

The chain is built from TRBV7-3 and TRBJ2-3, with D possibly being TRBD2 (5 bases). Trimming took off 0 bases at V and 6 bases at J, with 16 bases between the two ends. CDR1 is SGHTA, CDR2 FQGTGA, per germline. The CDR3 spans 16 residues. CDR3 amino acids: CASSLTPLVPFDTQYF. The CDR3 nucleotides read TGTGCCAGCAGCTTAACCCCACTAGTTCCCTTTGATACGCAGTATTTT.

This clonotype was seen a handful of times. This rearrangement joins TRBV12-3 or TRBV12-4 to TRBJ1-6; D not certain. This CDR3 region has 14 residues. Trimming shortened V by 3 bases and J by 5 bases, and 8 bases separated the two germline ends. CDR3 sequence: CASSFSGNNSPLHF. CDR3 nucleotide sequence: TGTGCCAGCAGTTTCTCGGGGAATAATTCACCCCTCCACTTT.

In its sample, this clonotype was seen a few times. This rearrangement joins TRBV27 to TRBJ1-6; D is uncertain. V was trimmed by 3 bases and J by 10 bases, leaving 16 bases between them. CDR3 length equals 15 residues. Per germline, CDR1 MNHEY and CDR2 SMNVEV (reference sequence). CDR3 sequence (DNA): TGTGCCAGCAGTTTTTGGATGCAGGATGAATCACCCCTCCACTTT. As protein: CASSFWMQDESPLHF.

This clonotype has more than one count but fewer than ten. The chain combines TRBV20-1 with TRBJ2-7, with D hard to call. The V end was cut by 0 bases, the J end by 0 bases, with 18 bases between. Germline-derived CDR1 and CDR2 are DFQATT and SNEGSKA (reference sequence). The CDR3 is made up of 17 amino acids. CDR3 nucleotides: TGCAGTGCTAGAGACGCCCCCGGCACCTTGAGCTCCTACGAGCAGTACTTC. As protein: CSARDAPGTLSSYEQYF.

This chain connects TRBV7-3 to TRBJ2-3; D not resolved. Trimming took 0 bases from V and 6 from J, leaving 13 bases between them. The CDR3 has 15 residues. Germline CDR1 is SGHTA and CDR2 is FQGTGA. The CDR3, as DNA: TGTGCCAGCAGCTTAACGTTGGGTAACCGGGATACGCAGTATTTT. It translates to CASSLTLGNRDTQYF.